This T cell receptor beta chain was sequenced for a study of T cell responses to AZD1222 COVID-19 vaccine. With regard to this clone: No antigen is known for it.

TCRdb's table, derived via immunoSEQ multiplex PCR, lists solely in-frame clones and lacks some. Of more than 95,000 clones in the sample, more than 85% are singletons; the top ten hold about 7.8%. Findings and caveats of the study: It was only 6 or 7 AZD1222 recipients who were seropositive at baseline. Dominant CD4 TCR responses targeted spike regions 160-218 and 743-854. Increases in Spike-specific TCR breadth and depth were seen after two AZD1222 doses.

The sequence came from an adult in good health. Sequenced material: peripheral blood, taken on day 0 of AZD1222 vaccination.

CDR3 bases: TGCGCCAGCAGCCAACCTGGTGCGAACACCGGGGAGCTGTTTTTT. It translates to CASSQPGANTGELFF. The chain couples TRBV4-1 to TRBJ2-2; D ambiguous. V shed 2 bases and J shed 0 bases, with 7 bases lying between them. From germline, CDR1 is MGHRA and CDR2 YSYEKL. This CDR3 region has 15 residues.